This TCR beta chain was recovered during a study of blood T cell repertoires in COVID-19. Study summary: In each case, the material was cDNA or gDNA derived from T cells, B-cell-depleted T cells, or PBMCs.

The data were produced by immunoSEQ multiplex PCR, yet TCRdb's version contains in-frame clones alone and is incomplete. The sample includes roughly 400,000 clones, roughly 87% seen only once; the top ten take more than 0.55%. The trim removed 5 bases at V and 0 bases at J, leaving 5 bases unmatched. Per the germline V gene, CDR1 is SGHRS and CDR2 is YFSETQ. The CDR3 extends over 15 amino acids. Participant reports of clinical history set cohort assignment. V and J are TRBV5-1 and TRBJ1-3; 7 bases fit TRBD1. Sequences were obtained from PBMCs or T cells enriched from blood (not recorded which). This TCR derives from a man aged 18 to 30 who had recovered from COVID-19. CDR3 in amino acids: CASSVQGSSGNTIYF. CDR3 sequence (DNA): TGCGCCAGCAGTGTACAGGGGAGCTCTGGAAACACCATATATTTT.